Shown below are 14 T cell receptor beta chains from a single sample sequenced in a study of technical replicates of blood from a handful of donors. The repertoire was sequenced with immunoSEQ multiplex PCR; TCRdb's copy has only in-frame clones and lacks some. This table holds approximately 97,000 clones, 96% found once. Material: T cells isolated from PBMCs. The source is a human donor in good health.

There are a few counts of this clone. V and J are TRBV29-1 and TRBJ1-2; 7 bases agree with TRBD1. Germline V lookup: CDR1 SQVTM, CDR2 ANQGSEA. V trimming: 7 bases; J trimming: 6 bases; junction bases outside the gene matches: 5. The CDR3 is made up of 11 amino acids. The CDR3 nucleotides are TGCAGCGGAGGGGGCCCCCATGGCTACACCTTC. Amino acid sequence: CSGGGPHGYTF.

In DNA, the CDR3 is TGCAGCGTTCAGGGGGCGGATGGCTACACCTTC. Its protein is CSVQGADGYTF. This chain joins TRBV29-1 and TRBJ1-2; 8 nucleotides align to TRBD1. This CDR3 spans 11 amino acids. CDR1 and CDR2 (germline): SQVTM, ANQGSEA. Trimming took 5 bases from V and 6 from J; bases not matched to a gene: 2.

The chain combines TRBV25-1 with TRBJ2-5; maybe TRBD2 (6 bases). The CDR3 runs to 14 residues. The germline CDR1 and CDR2 sequences are MGHDK and SYGVNS. Trimming pared 3 bases from V and 4 bases from J, leaving 12 bases between. The CDR3 loop reads CASSDREVAETQYF. The CDR3 DNA reads TGTGCCAGCAGTGACAGGGAGGTTGCAGAGACCCAGTACTTC.

The rearrangement links TRBV10-2 to TRBJ1-1, with D possibly being TRBD1 (5 bases). Per the germline V gene, CDR1 is WSHSY and CDR2 is SAAADI. V was cut by 2 bases and J by 1 base, with 17 bases left in between. The CDR3 runs to 17 residues. The CDR3 DNA is TGCGCCAGCAGTGAGGCTGGAGAGACAGAAAGGAACACTGAAGCTTTCTTT. It codes for CASSEAGETERNTEAFF.

The chain combines TRBV19 with TRBJ1-2, with 10 bases lining up with TRBD1. J gave up 4 bases and V 3 bases, and 8 bases lay outside the gene matches. Germline V gene data show CDR1 as LNHDA and CDR2 as SQIVND (reference sequence). The CDR3 spans 16 residues. This CDR3 is CASSIQTGGAGYGYTF. The DNA for the CDR3 is TGTGCCAGTAGTATCCAGACAGGGGGCGCAGGCTATGGCTACACCTTC.

The chain is built from TRBV7-8 and TRBJ1-5; D gene unclear. The CDR3 loop spans 16 amino acids. Trimming pared 0 bases from V and 1 base from J, leaving 10 bases between. Per the germline V gene, CDR1 is SGHVS and CDR2 is FQNEAQ. The CDR3 is CASSLANQRSNQPQHF. CDR3 sequence (DNA): TGTGCCAGCAGCTTAGCCAACCAGAGGAGCAATCAGCCCCAGCATTTT. The whole variable domain, filled in from reference TRBV7-8 and TRBJ1-5, reads GAGVSQSPRYKVAKRGQDVALRCDPISGHVSLFWYQQALGQGPEFLTYFQNEAQLDKSGLPSDRFFAERPEGSVSTLKIQRTQQEDSAVYLCASSLANQRSNQPQHFGDGTRLSIL.

J is TRBJ2-3 and V is TRBV1; the table's TRBD1 call for D was not verified on the DNA. TRBV1 corresponds to a pseudogene. There are 15 residues in the CDR3. The CDR3 coding sequence is TGCACCAGCAGCCAAGTTAAGGGGCCCACAGATACGCAGTATTTT. This sequence encodes CTSSQVKGPTDTQYF.

The rearrangement joins TRBV6-5 to TRBJ2-5, with 7 bases matching TRBD2. This CDR3 contains 15 residues. Germline-derived CDR1 and CDR2 are MNHEY and SVGAGI. J was trimmed by 2 bases and V by 6 bases; bases with no gene match: 9. CDR3 nucleotides: TGTGCCAGCAGAACCGGGACTACCGAACAAGAGACCCAGTACTTC. This translates into CASRTGTTEQETQYF.

This clone was recorded only once. The V call is TRBV27, the J call TRBJ2-3, with 7 bases matching TRBD2. The V and J ends lost 8 bases and 5 bases, in that order; junction bases with no gene match: 10. The CDR3 has 14 amino acids. Germline V gene data show CDR1 as MNHEY and CDR2 as SMNVEV (reference sequence). The CDR3 DNA follows: TGTGCCAGCTCCCTGGGGGGGAAGGGAGATACGCAGTATTTT. As protein: CASSLGGKGDTQYF.

The V call is TRBV25-1, the J call TRBJ2-2, with a weak D call TRBD1 (6 bases). Germline V gives CDR1 MGHDK, CDR2 SYGVNS. The CDR3 has 14 residues. Trimming cost V 6 bases and J 3 bases, with 11 bases left between them. The CDR3 loop reads CASRPRGYTGELFF. CDR3 DNA sequence: TGTGCCAGCAGACCCAGGGGATACACCGGGGAGCTGTTTTTT.

This chain uses TRBV28 with TRBJ2-2, with D tentatively TRBD2 (5 bases). There are 15 residues in the CDR3. Germline V gene data show CDR1 as MDHEN and CDR2 as SYDVKM. Trimming took off 1 base at V and 8 bases at J, with 14 bases between the two ends. The CDR3 is CASSLLSGGSGELFF. The CDR3 coding sequence is TGTGCCAGCAGTTTATTGTCCGGCGGGTCTGGGGAGCTGTTTTTT. The full variable domain, with the rest looked up from reference TRBV28 and TRBJ2-2, is DVKVTQSSRYLVKRTGEKVFLECVQDMDHENMFWYRQDPGLGLRLIYFSYDVKMKEKGDIPEGYSVSREKKERFSLILESASTNQTSMYLCASSLLSGGSGELFFGEGSRLTVL.

The chain employs TRBV5-4 and TRBJ2-7; 9 bases are shared with TRBD1. This CDR3 is built from 15 residues. Germline lookup yields CDR1 SGHNT and CDR2 YYREEE (reference sequence). Unmatched junction bases numbered 8, after V lost 2 bases and J lost 5 bases. The CDR3 region is CASSFPGQGLHEQYF. The CDR3, as DNA: TGTGCCAGCAGCTTTCCGGGACAGGGATTACACGAGCAGTACTTC.

This chain links TRBV29-1 with TRBJ2-7, with a tentative D call TRBD1 (7 bases). The CDR3 covers 13 residues. Germline V gene data show CDR1 as SQVTM and CDR2 as ANQGSEA. Trimming left V 6 bases short and J 3 bases short, with 15 bases between. The CDR3 sequence is CSVTGGDSYEQYF. DNA for the CDR3: TGCAGCGTCACCGGAGGGGACAGCTACGAGCAGTACTTC.

This clone was seen once. The V call is TRBV30, the J call TRBJ1-1, with D maybe TRBD1 (5 bases). V dropped 4 bases and J dropped 11 bases, with 14 bases sitting between them. The CDR3 runs 11 residues. Germline V CDR1 and CDR2: GTSNPN, SVGIG (reference sequence). CDR3 DNA: TGTGCCTGGATTTATCAGGGAAGGGCTTTCTTT. The encoded protein is CAWIYQGRAFF.